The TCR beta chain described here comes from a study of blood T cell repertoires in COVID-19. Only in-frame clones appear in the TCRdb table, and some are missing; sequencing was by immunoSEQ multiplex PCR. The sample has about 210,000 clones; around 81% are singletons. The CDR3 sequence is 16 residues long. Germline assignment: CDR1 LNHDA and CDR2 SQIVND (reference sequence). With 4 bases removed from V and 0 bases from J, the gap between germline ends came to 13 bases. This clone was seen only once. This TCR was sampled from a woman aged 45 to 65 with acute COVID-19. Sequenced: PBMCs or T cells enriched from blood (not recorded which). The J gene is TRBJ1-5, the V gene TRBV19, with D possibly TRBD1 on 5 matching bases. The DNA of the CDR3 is TGTGCCAGTAGTAGGATTGGGACTAATAGCAATCAGCCCCAGCATTTT. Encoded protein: CASSRIGTNSNQPQHF.